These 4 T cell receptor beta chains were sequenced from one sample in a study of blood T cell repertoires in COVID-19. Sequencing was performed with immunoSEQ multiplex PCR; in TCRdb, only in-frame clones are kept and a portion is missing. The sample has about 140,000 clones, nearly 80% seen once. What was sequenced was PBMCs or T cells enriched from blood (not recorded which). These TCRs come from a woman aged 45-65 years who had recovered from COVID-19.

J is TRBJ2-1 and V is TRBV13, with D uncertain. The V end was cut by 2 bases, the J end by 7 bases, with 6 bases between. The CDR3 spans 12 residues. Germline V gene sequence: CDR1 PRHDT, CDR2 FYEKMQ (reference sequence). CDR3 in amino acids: CASSLPRNEQFF. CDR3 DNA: TGTGCCAGCAGCTTACCCCGTAATGAGCAGTTCTTC.

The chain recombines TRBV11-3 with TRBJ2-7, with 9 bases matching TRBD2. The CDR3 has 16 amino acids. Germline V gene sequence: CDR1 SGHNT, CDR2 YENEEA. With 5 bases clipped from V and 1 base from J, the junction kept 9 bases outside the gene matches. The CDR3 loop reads CASSPRGAGGSYEQYF. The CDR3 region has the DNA TGTGCCAGCAGCCCCCGAGGAGCGGGGGGATCCTACGAGCAGTACTTC.

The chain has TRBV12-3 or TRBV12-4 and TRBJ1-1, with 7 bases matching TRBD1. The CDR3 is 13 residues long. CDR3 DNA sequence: TGTGTCTGCGGGAGGGGGCGCGACACTGAAGCTTTCTTT. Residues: CVCGRGRDTEAFF.

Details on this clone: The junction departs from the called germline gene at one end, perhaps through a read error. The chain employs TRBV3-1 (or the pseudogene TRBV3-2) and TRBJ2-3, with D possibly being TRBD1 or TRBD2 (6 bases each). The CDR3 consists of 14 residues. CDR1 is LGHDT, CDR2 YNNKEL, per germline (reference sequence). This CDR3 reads CASRQGGRTDTQYF. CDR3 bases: TGTGCCAGCAGGCAAGGGGGGCGCACAGATACGCAGTATTTT.